The clone carrying this T cell receptor (beta chain) was observed at least ten times. The data derive from a study of T cell repertoires in cytomegalovirus infection. CDR3 length: 14 amino acids. The V gene lost 3 bases and the J gene lost 10 bases, with 16 bases spanning the gap. TCRdb re-called the reads with MiXCR, one entry per CDR3 protein. The sample consists of more than 75,000 distinct CDR3 sequences, 3.7% of them appearing once. This sequence was found in a human donor in good health (CMV status not recorded). Some clones in this sample may be carry-over from other donors' samples. Sequencing input: PBMCs. This chain uses TRBV12-3 or TRBV12-4 with TRBJ2-1; D perhaps matches TRBD2 (6 bases). The CDR3 DNA sequence: TGTGCCAGCAGTTTTGGAGGGCCCGGGCGGGAGCAGTTCTTC. Residues: CASSFGGPGREQFF.